This T cell receptor (beta chain) emerged from a study of post-analysis software for immune sequencing data. Findings and caveats of the study: Controls had significantly higher normalized Chao1 diversity than multiple sclerosis patients. F measure grouped same-batch samples tightly together. About five TRBV segments appeared more often in patients than in controls, and TRBV5-6, TRBV5-1 and TRBV20-1 were among these.

Between the trimmed V and J ends, which lost 1 base and 6 bases, there was a span of 9 bases. CDR3 length: 12 amino acids. Germline lookup yields CDR1 DFQATT and CDR2 SNEGSKA (reference sequence). Only a few counts were recorded for this clonotype. The antigen is unknown. Unique molecular identifiers were built into the TCR beta cDNA libraries. There were about 1 to 10 million T cells, and approximately 480,000 cDNA molecules came from them. Each CDR3 protein gets one entry after TCRdb re-called the PCR reads with MiXCR. The repertoire holds about 180,000 distinct CDR3 sequences, with about 32% as singletons.

Sequenced material: blood. The TCR sequence derives from a girl aged 10 to 17 with multiple sclerosis. The rearrangement joins TRBV20-1 to TRBJ1-2; no clear D gene. CDR3 in amino acids: CSARVGIDGYTF. The CDR3, as DNA: TGCAGTGCTAGAGTTGGAATCGATGGCTACACCTTC.